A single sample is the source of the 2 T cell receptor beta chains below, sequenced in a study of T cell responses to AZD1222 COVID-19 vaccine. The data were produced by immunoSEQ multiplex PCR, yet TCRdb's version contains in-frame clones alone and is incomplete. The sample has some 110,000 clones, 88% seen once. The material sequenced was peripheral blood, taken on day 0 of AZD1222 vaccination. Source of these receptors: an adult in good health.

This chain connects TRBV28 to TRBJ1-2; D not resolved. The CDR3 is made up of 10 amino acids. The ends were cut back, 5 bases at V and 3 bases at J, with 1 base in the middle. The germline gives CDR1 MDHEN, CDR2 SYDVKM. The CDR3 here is CASSDYGYTF. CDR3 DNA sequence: TGTGCCAGCAGTGACTATGGCTACACCTTC.

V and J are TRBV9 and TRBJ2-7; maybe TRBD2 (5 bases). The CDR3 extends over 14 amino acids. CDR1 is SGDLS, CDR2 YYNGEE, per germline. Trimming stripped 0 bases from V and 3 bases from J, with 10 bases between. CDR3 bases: TGTGCCAGCAGCGTAGGAGGTAGCGACTACGAGCAGTACTTC. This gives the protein CASSVGGSDYEQYF.